Listed below are T cell receptor beta chains from one sample, sequenced in a study of blood T cell repertoires in COVID-19. Profiling relied on immunoSEQ multiplex PCR, and the TCRdb table lists in-frame clones only, not all of them. The table lists a few hundred thousand clones, approximately 90% of them singletons, with approximately 1% in the top ten. The sample consisted of PBMCs or T cells enriched from blood (not recorded which). The receptors were sampled from a man aged 18 to 30 who had recovered from COVID-19. CDR3s include the opening cysteine and the closing phenylalanine or tryptophan. D genes are given only for firm matches. A clone size is listed for some rows: how often the clone was seen (once, few, many), or a class if it is expanded.

clone size	V gene	J gene	D gene	CDR3 protein	CDR3 DNA
.	TRBV29-1	TRBJ1-2	TRBD1	CSANPRDSPSNYGYTF	TGCAGCGCTAACCCCAGGGACAGCCCAAGTAACTATGGCTACACCTTC
.	TRBV3-1/TRBV3-2	TRBJ2-2	TRBD1	CASGQLYRGRPKNTGELFF	TGTGCCAGCGGACAACTATACAGGGGCCGGCCAAAGAACACCGGGGAGCTGTTTTTT
few	TRBV28	TRBJ1-4	.	CASSFSNEKLFF	TGTGCCAGCAGTTTTTCGAATGAAAAACTGTTTTTT
few	TRBV28	TRBJ1-2	.	CASSLAPTQDGQAYF	TGTGCCAGCAGTTTAGCCCCAACTCAAGACGGCCAGGCTTACTTC
.	TRBV11-3	TRBJ2-7	.	CASSLVAVYEQYF	TGTGCCAGCAGCTTGGTAGCGGTCTACGAGCAGTACTTC
.	TRBV18	TRBJ1-4	TRBD1	CASSPGQGGEKLFF	TGTGCCAGCTCACCGGGACAGGGCGGTGAAAAACTGTTTTTT
.	TRBV4-1	TRBJ2-7	TRBD1	CASSQPTGTYEQYF	TGCGCCAGCAGCCAACCGACAGGGACCTACGAGCAGTACTTC
once	TRBV29-1	TRBJ1-3	.	CSVPSGNTIYF	TGCAGCGTTCCGTCTGGAAACACCATATATTTT
few	TRBV27	TRBJ1-2	.	CASCQDRGGTGYYGYTF	TGTGCCAGCTGCCAGGACCGCGGCGGAACGGGATACTATGGCTACACCTTC
.	TRBV2	TRBJ1-2	TRBD1	CASSEVRGIYGYTF	TGTGCCAGCAGTGAGGTCAGGGGGATCTATGGCTACACCTTC
.	TRBV7-2	TRBJ2-2	.	CASRRGGANTGELFF	TGTGCCAGCAGGCGGGGAGGCGCGAACACCGGGGAGCTGTTTTTT
.	TRBV28	TRBJ2-2	TRBD1	CATGRGYTGELFF	TGTGCGACGGGCAGGGGGTACACCGGGGAGCTGTTTTTT
.	TRBV12-3/TRBV12-4	TRBJ1-4	.	CASSRQANEKLFF	TGTGCCAGCAGTAGACAGGCCAATGAAAAACTGTTTTTT
.	TRBV5-1	TRBJ2-7	TRBD1	CASSFYPRQGATYEQYF	TGCGCCAGCAGCTTTTACCCCCGACAGGGGGCCACCTACGAGCAGTACTTC
.	TRBV7-9	TRBJ2-1	TRBD2	CASSLTTSESGIYNEQFF	TGTGCCAGCAGCTTAACCACCAGTGAGAGCGGGATTTACAATGAGCAGTTCTTC
.	TRBV18	TRBJ1-5	TRBD1	CASSSGQGNQPQHF	TGTGCCAGCTCGTCCGGACAGGGCAATCAGCCCCAGCATTTT
.	TRBV29-1	TRBJ1-5	.	CSVETGGAQPQHF	TGCAGCGTTGAGACGGGAGGCGCTCAGCCCCAGCATTTT
.	TRBV7-8	TRBJ2-1	.	CASSLGRFTVNNEQFF	TGTGCCAGCAGCTTAGGAAGGTTTACAGTTAACAATGAGCAGTTCTTC
.	TRBV10-3	TRBJ1-4	.	CAISRGEGTPYEKLFF	TGTGCCATCAGCCGTGGGGAGGGGACCCCTTATGAAAAACTGTTTTTT
.	TRBV18	TRBJ2-7	.	CASSPPSVYEQYF	TGTGCCAGCTCACCACCGTCCGTTTACGAGCAGTACTTC
.	TRBV11-2	TRBJ2-5	.	CASSVNLGGETQYF	TGTGCCAGCAGCGTCAACTTGGGGGGAGAGACCCAGTACTTC
.	TRBV4-1	TRBJ2-7	TRBD2	CASSQDPGGSYEQYF	TGCGCCAGCAGCCAAGATCCGGGGGGCTCCTACGAGCAGTACTTC
.	TRBV19	TRBJ1-2	TRBD1	CASSIDQGDRYGYTF	TGTGCCAGTAGTATAGATCAAGGGGACAGATATGGCTACACCTTC
.	TRBV28	TRBJ1-4	.	CASSLSTGLDEKLFF	TGTGCCAGCAGTCTCTCGACAGGTTTGGATGAAAAACTGTTTTTT
.	TRBV7-6	TRBJ2-7	TRBD1	CASSPGTGVGGSLYEQYF	TGTGCCAGCAGCCCCGGGACAGGGGTAGGAGGGAGTCTCTACGAGCAGTACTTC
few	TRBV6-5	TRBJ1-3	.	CASRPQGLSGNTIYF	TGTGCCAGCAGGCCTCAGGGTTTGTCTGGAAACACCATATATTTT
.	TRBV9	TRBJ1-1	.	CASSVAGRATEAFF	TGTGCCAGCAGCGTAGCCGGCAGGGCGACTGAAGCTTTCTTT
.	TRBV10-3	TRBJ2-7	TRBD2	CAISDRTSGREQYF	TGTGCCATCAGTGATCGCACTAGCGGGCGCGAGCAGTACTTC
.	TRBV3-1/TRBV3-2	TRBJ2-3	TRBD2	CASSLGLAGGPDTQYF	TGTGCCAGCAGCCTTGGACTAGCGGGGGGTCCAGATACGCAGTATTTT
.	TRBV4-2	TRBJ1-2	TRBD1	CASSQGQGGNYGYTF	TGTGCCAGCAGCCAAGGACAGGGCGGTAACTATGGCTACACCTTC
.	TRBV7-2	TRBJ1-1	.	CASSWTDSTEAFF	TGTGCCAGCAGCTGGACGGACAGCACTGAAGCTTTCTTT
once	TRBV4-1	TRBJ2-1	TRBD2	CASSFGRARSYNEQFF	TGCGCCAGCAGCTTTGGGAGGGCTCGCTCCTACAATGAGCAGTTCTTC
.	TRBV27	TRBJ1-2	TRBD1	CASSLSTGGDGYTF	TGTGCCAGCAGTTTATCCACAGGGGGGGATGGCTACACCTTC
few	TRBV19	TRBJ2-2	TRBD1	CASKLPRGPDTGELFF	TGTGCCAGTAAACTTCCTAGGGGGCCTGACACCGGGGAGCTGTTTTTT
.	TRBV5-4	TRBJ2-7	TRBD2	CASSPRTSGGLDEQYF	TGTGCCAGCAGCCCCCGGACTAGCGGGGGTCTCGACGAGCAGTACTTC
.	TRBV7-9	TRBJ1-1	.	CASSSAGLSRGAFF	TGTGCCAGCAGCTCAGCCGGGCTTTCTCGCGGGGCTTTCTTT
.	TRBV6-5	TRBJ2-1	TRBD2	CASSTGRYNEQFF	TGTGCCAGCAGTACCGGGAGGTACAATGAGCAGTTCTTC
.	TRBV19	TRBJ2-3	TRBD2	CASSMLAGGPDTQYF	TGTGCCAGTAGTATGCTAGCGGGAGGTCCAGATACGCAGTATTTT
.	TRBV19	TRBJ1-1	TRBD1	CASTQGGSMAEAFF	TGTGCCAGTACCCAGGGGGGTTCGATGGCTGAAGCTTTCTTT
.	TRBV9	TRBJ1-2	TRBD1	CASRGTGGVGYTF	TGTGCCAGCAGGGGGACAGGGGGCGTGGGCTACACCTTC
.	TRBV15	TRBJ2-5	.	CATSRGQGYPGQETQYF	TGTGCCACCAGCAGAGGGCAGGGCTACCCAGGGCAAGAGACCCAGTACTTC
.	TRBV2	TRBJ2-2	TRBD1	CASRSDRRTGELFF	TGTGCCAGCAGGTCGGACAGGAGGACCGGGGAGCTGTTTTTT
.	TRBV7-2	TRBJ1-1	.	CASSLAGQGMGAFF	TGTGCCAGCAGCTTAGCAGGGCAGGGGATGGGAGCTTTCTTT
.	TRBV3-1/TRBV3-2	TRBJ1-5	.	CASSQGHARVSNQPQHF	TGTGCCAGCAGCCAAGGGCACGCTAGAGTTAGCAATCAGCCCCAGCATTTT
.	TRBV7-8	TRBJ1-2	.	CASSPSSEPGYTF	TGTGCCAGCAGCCCCTCCTCCGAGCCTGGCTACACCTTC
.	TRBV5-4	TRBJ2-7	TRBD2	CASSLGGLASYEQYF	TGTGCCAGCAGTCTAGGGGGACTAGCATCGTACGAGCAGTACTTC
.	TRBV24-1	TRBJ2-3	TRBD2	CATSSGGSGRTQYF	TGTGCCACCAGTAGCGGGGGGTCAGGGCGTACGCAGTATTTT
few	TRBV4-2	TRBJ2-3	.	CASSQDGADDTDTQYF	TGTGCCAGCAGCCAAGATGGAGCGGACGACACAGATACGCAGTATTTT
.	TRBV3-1/TRBV3-2	TRBJ1-5	.	CASSQDPLTGSRVHF	TGTGCCAGCAGCCAAGATCCTCTTACAGGGTCCCGCGTGCATTTT
.	TRBV27	TRBJ1-2	.	CASSPEGLNYGYTF	TGTGCCAGCAGTCCGGAGGGTCTTAACTATGGCTACACCTTC
.	TRBV6-2/TRBV6-3	TRBJ2-7	.	CASSYRAVSSYEQYF	TGTGCCAGCAGTTACCGAGCCGTTTCTTCCTACGAGCAGTACTTC
.	TRBV24-1	TRBJ1-2	TRBD1	CATSDPGGTSYTF	TGTGCCACCAGTGATCCAGGGGGCACCAGCTACACCTTC
.	TRBV25-1	TRBJ1-4	.	CASSERRSTTNEKLFF	TGTGCCAGCAGTGAAAGGCGGAGTACAACTAATGAAAAACTGTTTTTT
.	TRBV12-3/TRBV12-4	TRBJ1-4	.	CASSSAGELFF	TGTGCCAGCAGTTCTGCAGGGGAACTGTTTTTT
.	TRBV6-6	TRBJ1-4	TRBD1	CASSLTNRGNEKLFF	TGTGCCAGCAGTCTAACAAACAGGGGCAATGAAAAACTGTTTTTT
.	TRBV28	TRBJ2-7	TRBD2	CASSRLAGVREQYF	TGTGCCAGCAGCCGACTAGCGGGAGTAAGGGAGCAGTACTTC
.	TRBV19	TRBJ2-1	TRBD1	CASRKGTGAYNEQFF	TGTGCCAGTAGAAAAGGGACAGGGGCCTACAATGAGCAGTTCTTC
.	TRBV14	TRBJ1-2	.	CASSPLGGAGGYTF	TGTGCCAGCAGCCCCCTTGGAGGGGCGGGCGGCTACACCTTC
once	TRBV19	TRBJ2-1	.	CASGTAGIRNEQFF	TGTGCCAGTGGGACAGCGGGCATTCGCAATGAGCAGTTCTTC